Below are 22 T cell receptor beta chains sequenced from a single sample in a study of blood T cells in healthy people across ages. A second about 7 to 12 cycle PCR used barcoded and J-beta primers. TCRdb reprocessed the 5' RACE reads with MiXCR, giving one entry per CDR3 protein. This table holds roughly 680,000 distinct CDR3 sequences, roughly 21% found once. The sample consisted of blood. The receptors were gathered from a man in his 70s in good health.

This clonotype was seen repeatedly, ten times or more. The chain uses TRBV28 and TRBJ2-7, with D unresolved. V dropped 3 bases and J dropped 3 bases, with 6 bases sitting between them. CDR3 length: 12 amino acids. CDR1 and CDR2 (germline): MDHEN, SYDVKM. Here the CDR3 DNA reads TGTGCCAGCAGTTTTTCCGACTACGAGCAGTACTTC. It yields the protein CASSFSDYEQYF.

The chain joins TRBV4-1 to TRBJ2-7; 7 nucleotides agree with TRBD1. CDR3 size: 14 residues. Looked up from germline, CDR1 is MGHRA and CDR2 is YSYEKL. Trimming at V came to 0 bases and at J to 4 bases, leaving 3 bases not matched to a gene. The CDR3 sequence: CASSQEGRGYEQYF. The CDR3 DNA follows: TGCGCCAGCAGCCAAGAGGGCAGGGGGTACGAGCAGTACTTC.

The chain recombines TRBV20-1 with TRBJ2-3, with D perhaps TRBD2 (6 bases). The CDR3 totals 13 residues. Trimming shortened V by 0 bases and J by 7 bases, and 11 bases separated the two germline ends. Germline V CDR1 and CDR2: DFQATT, SNEGSKA (reference sequence). This CDR3 is CSARDPRGNTQYF. DNA for the CDR3: TGCAGTGCTAGAGATCCCCGGGGGAATACGCAGTATTTT.

In this sample, this clonotype turned up a few times. CDR3 residues: CASSQVLRYNEQFF. For the CDR3, the DNA is TGTGCCAGCAGCCAAGTACTAAGATACAATGAGCAGTTCTTC. The chain carries TRBV3-1 and TRBJ2-5; D uncertain. The J call may be faulty, since TRBJ2-1 better matches the DNA end. Germline assignment: CDR1 LGHDT and CDR2 YNNKEL (reference sequence). CDR3 length equals 14 residues.

Only a few counts were recorded for this clonotype. The chain couples TRBV10-3 to TRBJ2-3; 10 nucleotides align to TRBD2. The germline V gene encodes CDR1 ENHRY and CDR2 SYGVKD. V dropped 7 bases and J dropped 0; count of bases not matched to a gene: 16. The CDR3 extends over 19 amino acids. Here the CDR3 reads CAIKTPSGGDSASTDTQYF. For the CDR3, the DNA is TGTGCCATCAAAACCCCTAGCGGGGGAGATTCGGCTAGCACAGATACGCAGTATTTT.

This clonotype has just a few counts. This chain links TRBV4-3 with TRBJ2-5, with 7 positions matching TRBD2. The end of the DNA is better explained by TRBJ2-7, so the J call may be wrong. The CDR3 is 14 amino acids. From germline, CDR1 is LGHNA and CDR2 YSLEER. CDR3 in amino acids: CASSQERGAYEQYF. The CDR3 DNA is TGCGCCAGCAGCCAAGAACGGGGGGCCTACGAGCAGTACTTC.

There are many counts of this clonotype. The chain joins TRBV5-1 to TRBJ2-3; D tentatively fits TRBD1 or TRBD2 (5 bases each). This CDR3 spans 17 amino acids. Per the germline V gene, CDR1 is SGHRS and CDR2 is YFSETQ. Trimming shortened V by 5 bases and J by 2 bases, and 21 bases separated the two germline ends. CDR3 region: CASSPFSRGAHTDTQYF. CDR3 coding DNA: TGCGCCAGCAGTCCCTTTTCTAGGGGAGCCCACACAGATACGCAGTATTTT. The full variable domain, in which reference TRBV5-1 and TRBJ2-3 provide the parts outside the CDR3, is KAGVTQTPRYLIKTRGQQVTLSCSPISGHRSVSWYQQTPGQGLQFLFEYFSETQRNKGNFPGRFSGRQFSNSRSEMNVSTLELGDSALYLCASSPFSRGAHTDTQYFGPGTRLTVL.

The chain has TRBV6-1 and TRBJ2-5; D possibly matches TRBD1 or TRBD2 (5 bases each). This CDR3 spans 15 amino acids. Trimming shortened V by 0 bases and J by 3 bases, and 11 bases separated the two germline ends. The V gene's germline CDR1 is MNHNS and CDR2 SASEGT. The CDR3 DNA follows: TGTGCCAGCAGTGAAGCTCCGGGGCCAAAAGAGACCCAGTACTTC. This codes for CASSEAPGPKETQYF.

This rearrangement joins TRBV5-1 to TRBJ2-6; unclear D gene. V lost 4 bases and J lost 0, with 17 bases in between. Germline lookup yields CDR1 SGHRS and CDR2 YFSETQ. This CDR3 is built from 18 residues. The CDR3 region has the DNA TGCGCCAGCAGCCCTACCCTCCAAGCGCGCTCTGGGGCCAACGTCCTGACTTTC. Its translation: CASSPTLQARSGANVLTF. The whole variable domain, remainder taken from reference TRBV5-1 and TRBJ2-6, is KAGVTQTPRYLIKTRGQQVTLSCSPISGHRSVSWYQQTPGQGLQFLFEYFSETQRNKGNFPGRFSGRQFSNSRSEMNVSTLELGDSALYLCASSPTLQARSGANVLTFGAGSRLTVL.

The CDR3 coding sequence is TGTGCCAGCTCACCATGGTCCAGGGGGCAAATTTACGAGCAGTACTTC. It is translated as CASSPWSRGQIYEQYF. The chain couples TRBV18 to TRBJ2-7, with TRBD1 matching over 8 bases. The CDR3 is 16 residues long. V dropped 2 bases and J dropped 4; count of bases not matched to a gene: 10. CDR1 and CDR2 from the germline V gene are KGHSH and LQKENI.

The chain recombines TRBV4-1 with TRBJ1-6; possible D gene TRBD1, 6 bases. The CDR3 is made up of 16 amino acids. Germline CDR1 and CDR2: MGHRA and YSYEKL. V shed 2 bases and J shed 5 bases, with 13 bases lying between them. In nucleotides, the CDR3 is TGCGCCAGCAGCCAACAGGGGCCACAGGATAATTCACCCCTCCACTTT. It is translated as CASSQQGPQDNSPLHF.

Ten or more counts support this clonotype. Written as DNA, the CDR3 is TGCAGTGCTAGTGCGAAAAACATTCAGTACTTC. It encodes CSASAKNIQYF. The chain uses TRBV20-1 and TRBJ2-4; the D is unclear. V lost 3 bases, J lost 4 bases, and 4 bases lay in between. CDR3 length: 11 amino acids. CDR1 is DFQATT and CDR2 is SNEGSKA in the germline V gene (reference sequence).

A few counts support this clonotype. The gene calls are TRBV28 and TRBJ2-7; 7 bases are shared with TRBD1. The CDR3 runs to 14 residues. The germline CDR1 and CDR2 sequences are MDHEN and SYDVKM. J gave up 2 bases and V 6 bases, and 7 bases lay outside the gene matches. The CDR3 region has the DNA TGTGCCAGCAGACCCCGGGACAGCCCCTACGAGCAGTACTTC. Encoded protein: CASRPRDSPYEQYF.

This rearrangement joins TRBV20-1 to TRBJ2-7; D possibly corresponds to TRBD1 (7 bases). The germline CDR1 and CDR2 sequences are DFQATT and SNEGSKA (reference sequence). This CDR3 is 13 amino acids long. V lost 6 bases and J lost 4, with 16 bases in between. The CDR3 region is CSATSRGAYEQYF. Written as DNA, the CDR3 is TGCAGTGCCACTAGCAGGGGGGCATACGAGCAGTACTTC.

This clonotype was detected a few times. One base away lies a much larger clone, so this may be a sequencing read error. The rearrangement joins TRBV9 to TRBJ2-7; D may be TRBD2 (6 bases). Deletions cut 0 bases from V and 2 bases from J, with 6 bases between. The CDR3 runs to 13 residues. Germline V gene data show CDR1 as SGDLS and CDR2 as YYNGEE. DNA for the CDR3: TGTGCCAGCAGCGTAGGGACTACCTACGAGCAGTACTTC. Its translation is CASSVGTTYEQYF.

This clonotype was seen at least ten times. The chain recombines TRBV20-1 with TRBJ2-7; D tentatively fits TRBD1 or TRBD2 (5 bases each). The CDR3 has 13 amino acids. V dropped 3 bases and J dropped 0 bases, with 9 bases sitting between them. CDR1 is DFQATT and CDR2 is SNEGSKA in the germline V gene (reference sequence). CDR3 protein: CSASGTISYEQYF. As DNA, the CDR3 is TGCAGTGCTAGCGGGACCATCTCCTACGAGCAGTACTTC.

As regards this clonotype: Germline is not matched at one junction end, which may reflect a read error. The V and J genes are TRBV5-1 and TRBJ2-7, with 8 positions matching TRBD1. The CDR3 totals 12 residues. Germline lookup yields CDR1 SGHRS and CDR2 YFSETQ. Written as DNA, the CDR3 is TGCGCCATCAGCCTGGACAGGGCCGAGCAGTACTTC. Residues: CAISLDRAEQYF.

This clonotype turned up a few times. The J gene is TRBJ2-7, the V gene TRBV12-5; 7 bases match TRBD2. The CDR3 runs to 17 residues. V dropped 1 base and J dropped 0; count of bases not matched to a gene: 9. Germline V lookup: CDR1 LGHNT, CDR2 FRNRAP. The CDR3 DNA sequence: TGTGCTAGTGGTTTGGACCCGACTAGCCTCTTCTCCTACGAGCAGTACTTC. Its translation: CASGLDPTSLFSYEQYF.

The J gene is TRBJ2-7, the V gene TRBV6-6; D might be TRBD1 (6 bases). Deletions cut 8 bases from V and 6 bases from J, with 14 bases between. The V gene's germline CDR1 is MNHNY and CDR2 SVGAGI (reference sequence). The CDR3 is 12 residues long. The CDR3 coding sequence is TGTGCCAGCCAGAGAACAGGGCCCGAGCAGTACTTC. Its translation is CASQRTGPEQYF.

The V and J genes are TRBV7-2 and TRBJ2-7, with TRBD1 identical over 8 bases. V was pared by 5 bases and J by 6 bases, with 12 bases of the junction left unmatched. This CDR3 has 15 residues. CDR1 and CDR2 (germline): SGHTA, FQGNSA. The CDR3 protein is CASSAGTGIQGEQYF. The CDR3 DNA reads TGTGCCAGCAGCGCCGGGACAGGTATCCAAGGCGAGCAGTACTTC.

The chain links TRBV4-1 to TRBJ1-4, with TRBD1 matching 8 bases. Trimming at V came to 0 bases and at J to 3 bases, leaving 9 bases not matched to a gene. The germline V gene encodes CDR1 MGHRA and CDR2 YSYEKL. The length of the CDR3 is 18 residues. The CDR3 DNA reads as TGCGCCAGCAGCCAAGATCCGACAGGGGATAAGGCTAATGAAAAACTGTTTTTT. This encodes CASSQDPTGDKANEKLFF.

This clonotype was seen only a few times. The rearrangement uses TRBV6-6 and TRBJ2-7; D perhaps matches TRBD2 (6 bases). Trimming shortened V by 6 bases and J by 3 bases, and 9 bases separated the two germline ends. Germline CDR1 and CDR2: MNHNY and SVGAGI (reference sequence). The CDR3 is 12 residues long. The CDR3 loop reads CASSAGGYEQYF. CDR3 nucleotide sequence: TGTGCCAGCAGCGCCGGGGGCTACGAGCAGTACTTC.